This T cell receptor (beta chain) came from a study of cytomegalovirus exposure and HLA in healthy donors. Points on this clone: Its cognate antigen is unknown.

Study findings and constraints: Later, TCR association rates were found to vary by HLA locus, highest for DRB1 and lowest for HLA-C. One variant, a missense change in DCLRE1C, was linked in a later analysis to TCR beta V- and J-gene trimming. Analysis performed later found under 20,000 TCR beta sequences associated with HLA alleles at 0.05 false discovery rate.

The CDR3 spans 15 residues. Germline loops: CDR1 SNHLY, CDR2 FYNNEI. Trimming removed 6 bases at V and 0 bases at J, with 9 bases between. PCR was performed using 60 Vbeta and 13 Jbeta primers. Profiling relied on immunoSEQ multiplex PCR, and the TCRdb table lists in-frame clones only, not all of them. Of 150,000 to 200,000 clones listed, roughly 70% are singletons. The chain couples TRBV2 to TRBJ1-6; D not certain. The source material was PBMCs. The TCR originated in a girl aged 5-17 years in good health and CMV-seronegative. Here the CDR3 DNA reads TGTGCCAGCAGGGCACAGAGCTCCTATAATTCACCCCTCCACTTT. Translation gives CASRAQSSYNSPLHF.